A single sample is the source of the 21 T cell receptor beta chains below, sequenced in a study of graft-versus-host responses after intestinal transplantation. No antigen is known for these receptors. TCRdb keeps only in-frame clones here, not all; method: immunoSEQ multiplex PCR. Among approximately 110,000 clones listed, around 92% were seen once. The sample in question was unstimulated CD8+ T cells sorted from spleen or lymph node cells, obtained before transplant. The receptors stem from a human donor who was the organ donor for an intestinal transplant.

The chain recombines TRBV28 with TRBJ2-7; D is unclear. Trimming cost V 5 bases and J 3 bases, with 14 bases left between them. CDR3 length: 14 residues. CDR1 is MDHEN and CDR2 is SYDVKM in the germline V gene. The CDR3 DNA sequence: TGTGCCAGCAGTCAACCCGGTCCGGGCTACGAGCAGTACTTC. Protein product: CASSQPGPGYEQYF.

The rearrangement joins TRBV11-2 to TRBJ2-2; maybe TRBD2 (6 bases). V lost 1 base and J 0 bases, leaving 9 bases between the germline ends. CDR3 length: 16 amino acids. CDR1 is SGHAT, CDR2 FQNNGV, per germline. CDR3 coding DNA: TGTGCCAGCAGCTTAGGGCTAGCGACGAACACCGGGGAGCTGTTTTTT. Translation gives CASSLGLATNTGELFF.

The V and J genes are TRBV27 and TRBJ1-2, with 11 positions matching TRBD1. With 5 bases clipped from V and 0 bases from J, the junction kept 17 bases outside the gene matches. The CDR3 has 20 residues. Per germline, CDR1 MNHEY and CDR2 SMNVEV (reference sequence). The CDR3 is CASSLTMRDRGGHPNYGYTF. The DNA of the CDR3 is TGTGCCAGCAGTCTCACGATGAGGGACAGGGGGGGCCATCCTAACTATGGCTACACCTTC.

The chain employs TRBV4-1 and TRBJ2-1; D not resolved. The CDR3 is made up of 13 amino acids. From germline, CDR1 is MGHRA and CDR2 YSYEKL. V was clipped by 1 base and J by 10 bases, with 11 bases between them. DNA for the CDR3: TGCGCCAGCAGCCAAGGGAGTAGTAGCGAGCAGTTCTTC. Amino acid sequence: CASSQGSSSEQFF.

This chain links TRBV4-3 with TRBJ1-5, with TRBD1 identical over 7 bases. There are 18 residues in the CDR3. Germline CDR1 and CDR2: LGHNA and YSLEER. The ends lost 1 base at V and 5 bases at J; junction bases unmatched: 14. CDR3 DNA sequence: TGCGCCAGCAGCCAAGCTATTTCTCCCGGGACAGTAGATCAGCCCCAGCATTTT. Protein: CASSQAISPGTVDQPQHF.

This chain uses TRBV6-5 with TRBJ2-7; D is possibly TRBD2 (6 bases). V lost 5 bases to trimming and J lost 4 bases, with 15 bases between them. The CDR3 is 14 residues long. Germline V lookup: CDR1 MNHEY, CDR2 SVGAGI. The CDR3 DNA is TGTGCCAGCAGTGGGGGACGGAGGGGTTACGAGCAGTACTTC. Protein: CASSGGRRGYEQYF.

This clone was detected only once. The chain has TRBV5-1 and TRBJ2-5; D possibly corresponds to TRBD2 (6 bases). The CDR3 contains 13 residues. V lost 0 bases and J 5 bases, leaving 8 bases between the germline ends. The germline V gene encodes CDR1 SGHRS and CDR2 YFSETQ. The CDR3 sequence is CASSLAGVETQYF. The DNA for the CDR3 is TGCGCCAGCAGCTTGGCGGGGGTGGAGACCCAGTACTTC.

CDR3 in amino acids: CASSMGTGPYEQYF. In DNA, the CDR3 is TGTGCCAGTAGTATGGGGACAGGCCCCTACGAGCAGTACTTC. The rearrangement links TRBV19 to TRBJ2-7, with 8 bases matching TRBD1. This CDR3 has 14 residues. The ends lost 3 bases at V and 2 bases at J; junction bases unmatched: 3. Germline lookup yields CDR1 LNHDA and CDR2 SQIVND (reference sequence).

The V call is TRBV15, the J call TRBJ1-1; D is perhaps TRBD1 (5 bases). This CDR3 is built from 13 residues. With 6 bases removed from V and 4 bases from J, the gap between germline ends came to 12 bases. CDR1 is LNHNV and CDR2 is YYDKDF in the germline V gene (reference sequence). CDR3 in DNA: TGTGCCACCAGAACGCTTGGGGGCACTGAAGCTTTCTTT. It translates to CATRTLGGTEAFF.

V is TRBV2 and J is TRBJ2-7, with 12 positions matching TRBD1. Germline CDR1 reads SNHLY; CDR2 reads FYNNEI. The CDR3 is 13 residues long. Trimming took 6 bases from V and 6 from J; bases not matched to a gene: 3. The CDR3 spells CASRGTGGIEQYF. As DNA, the CDR3 is TGTGCCAGCAGAGGGACAGGGGGCATCGAGCAGTACTTC.

V and J are TRBV29-1 and TRBJ2-1; 9 bases line up with TRBD2. Per germline, CDR1 SQVTM and CDR2 ANQGSEA. This CDR3 has 14 residues. V lost 4 bases to trimming and J lost 8 bases; unmatched junction nucleotides: 9. The CDR3 spells CSVGSSGRKDEQFF. The DNA of the CDR3 is TGCAGCGTTGGGTCCAGCGGGAGGAAGGATGAGCAGTTCTTC.

The chain combines TRBV11-2 with TRBJ2-7; D uncertain. Deletions cut 1 base from V and 0 bases from J, with 10 bases between. CDR1 and CDR2 from the germline V gene are SGHAT and FQNNGV. The CDR3 has 15 amino acids. CDR3 sequence: CASSLVGRSSYEQYF. For the CDR3, the DNA is TGTGCCAGCAGCTTAGTAGGCAGGAGCTCCTACGAGCAGTACTTC.

The chain combines TRBV30 with TRBJ1-1, with a tentative D call TRBD1 (5 bases). The CDR3 length is 14 residues. The germline gives CDR1 GTSNPN, CDR2 SVGIG (reference sequence). Trimming pared 5 bases from V and 4 bases from J, leaving 17 bases between. The DNA of the CDR3 is TGTGCCTGGGGATCGTTGGGGGTCGGCACTGAAGCTTTCTTT. Protein: CAWGSLGVGTEAFF.

This rearrangement joins TRBV4-1 to TRBJ2-1; TRBD2 agrees at 7 bases. The CDR3 spans 16 residues. Germline CDR1 is MGHRA and CDR2 is YSYEKL. V shed 1 base, J shed 2 bases, and the junction held 5 bases outside the gene matches. The CDR3 spells CASSQGAGAPYNEQFF. The CDR3 DNA is TGCGCCAGCAGCCAAGGTGCGGGAGCCCCCTACAATGAGCAGTTCTTC.

This chain joins TRBV7-9 and TRBJ2-3; no firm D call. Looked up from germline, CDR1 is SEHNR and CDR2 is FQNEAQ (reference sequence). The CDR3 runs 14 residues. V dropped 3 bases and J dropped 1 base, with 8 bases sitting between them. CDR3 DNA: TGTGCCAGCAGCTTCGCGACGGGCACAGATACGCAGTATTTT. It codes for CASSFATGTDTQYF.

This rearrangement joins TRBV4-3 to TRBJ2-7; 11 nucleotides match TRBD1. The V and J ends lost 0 bases and 4 bases, in that order; junction bases with no gene match: 5. Germline V lookup: CDR1 LGHNA, CDR2 YSLEER. The CDR3 is 16 amino acids. The CDR3 DNA sequence: TGCGCCAGCAGCCAAGATCGAGGGACAGGGGGTTACGAGCAGTACTTC. Translation: CASSQDRGTGGYEQYF.

This chain uses TRBV2 with TRBJ2-7; D unresolved. The CDR3 is made up of 12 amino acids. Germline CDR1 SNHLY, CDR2 FYNNEI. With 5 bases removed from V and 7 bases from J, the gap between germline ends came to 12 bases. The CDR3 spells CASSYRVGEQYF. CDR3 DNA: TGTGCCAGCAGTTACAGAGTGGGGGAGCAGTACTTC.

This rearrangement joins TRBV28 to TRBJ2-1; TRBD2 agrees at 7 bases. After removal of 1 base from V and 5 bases from J, the junction contained 5 bases not matched to a gene. CDR3 length equals 15 residues. CDR1 and CDR2 (germline): MDHEN, SYDVKM. CDR3 DNA sequence: TGTGCCAGCAGTTTATCACTAGCGAGAAACAATGAGCAGTTCTTC. This translates into CASSLSLARNNEQFF.

This chain connects TRBV27 to TRBJ2-1; 9 positions match TRBD1. The ends lost 4 bases at V and 0 bases at J; junction bases unmatched: 10. The CDR3 contains 18 residues. Per germline, CDR1 MNHEY and CDR2 SMNVEV (reference sequence). The CDR3 coding sequence is TGTGCCAGCAGTTCCGGGACAGGGCCCCTTAGCTCCTACAATGAGCAGTTCTTC. It specifies CASSSGTGPLSSYNEQFF.

The V call is TRBV27, the J call TRBJ1-1; a possible D gene is TRBD1 (5 bases). This CDR3 is built from 13 residues. Germline V gene sequence: CDR1 MNHEY, CDR2 SMNVEV (reference sequence). V lost 4 bases to trimming and J lost 4 bases, with 10 bases between them. Written as DNA, the CDR3 is TGTGCCAGCAGTTGGGGGAGGGGCACTGAAGCTTTCTTT. It encodes CASSWGRGTEAFF.

This sequence joins TRBV7-8 and TRBJ2-7; maybe TRBD2 (6 bases). The germline V gene has CDR1 SGHVS and CDR2 FQNEAQ. Trimming took off 3 bases at V and 3 bases at J, with 12 bases between the two ends. The CDR3 runs to 14 residues. This CDR3 is CASSFPGVGYEQYF. In nucleotides, the CDR3 is TGTGCCAGCAGCTTCCCGGGAGTAGGCTACGAGCAGTACTTC.